This paragraph covers one TCR beta chain sequence. CDR3 length: 14 residues. With 5 bases removed from V and 9 bases from J, the gap between germline ends came to 19 bases. Germline V gene data show CDR1 as MNHEY and CDR2 as SVGAGI. The data stem from a study of cytomegalovirus exposure and HLA in healthy donors. Looking at the study overall: Sequencing of some 190 million T cells in an earlier analysis found 100 million to 140 million unique TCR beta sequences.

A multiplex PCR was run with 60 Vbeta primers and 13 Jbeta primers. Profiling relied on immunoSEQ multiplex PCR, and the TCRdb table lists in-frame clones only, not all of them. The sample includes about 140,000 clones, about 80% of them seen just once. This clonotype was sampled from a woman aged 18-35 years in good health and CMV-seropositive. J is TRBJ1-1 and V is TRBV6-5, with D uncertain. Sequenced material: PBMCs. This chain's CDR3 is CASSPPFGIKKAFF. CDR3 nucleotide sequence: TGTGCCAGCAGTCCCCCCTTCGGTATCAAGAAAGCTTTCTTT.